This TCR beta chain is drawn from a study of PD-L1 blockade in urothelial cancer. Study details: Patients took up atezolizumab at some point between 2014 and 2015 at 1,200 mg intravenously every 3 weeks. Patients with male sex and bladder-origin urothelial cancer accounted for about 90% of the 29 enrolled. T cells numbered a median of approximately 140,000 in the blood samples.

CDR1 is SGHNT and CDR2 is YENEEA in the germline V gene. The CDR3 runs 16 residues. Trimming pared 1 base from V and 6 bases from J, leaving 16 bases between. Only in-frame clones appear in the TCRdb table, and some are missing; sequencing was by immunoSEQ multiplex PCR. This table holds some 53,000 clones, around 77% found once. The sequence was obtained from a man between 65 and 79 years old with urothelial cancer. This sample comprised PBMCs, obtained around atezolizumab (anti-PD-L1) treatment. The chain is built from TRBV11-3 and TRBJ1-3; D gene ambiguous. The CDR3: CASSLGAARPENTIYF. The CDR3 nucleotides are TGTGCCAGCAGCTTAGGGGCCGCTCGGCCCGAAAACACCATATATTTT.